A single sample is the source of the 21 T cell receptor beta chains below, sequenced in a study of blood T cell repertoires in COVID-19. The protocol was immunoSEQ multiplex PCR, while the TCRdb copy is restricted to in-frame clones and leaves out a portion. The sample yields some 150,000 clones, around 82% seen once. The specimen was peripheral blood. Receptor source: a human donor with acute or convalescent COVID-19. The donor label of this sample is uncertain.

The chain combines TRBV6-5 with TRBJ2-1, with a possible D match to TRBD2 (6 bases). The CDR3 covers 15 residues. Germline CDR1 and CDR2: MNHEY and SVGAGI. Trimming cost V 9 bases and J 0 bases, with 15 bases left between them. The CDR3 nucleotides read TGTGCCAGTCGGGCGGGGATGAGCTCCTACAATGAGCAGTTCTTC. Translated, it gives CASRAGMSSYNEQFF.

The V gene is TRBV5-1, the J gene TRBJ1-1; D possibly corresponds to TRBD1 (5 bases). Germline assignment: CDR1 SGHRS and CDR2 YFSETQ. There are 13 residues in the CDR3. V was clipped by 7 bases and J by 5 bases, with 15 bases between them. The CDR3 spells CASWGNYNTEAFF. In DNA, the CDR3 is TGCGCCAGCTGGGGCAATTATAATACTGAAGCTTTCTTT.

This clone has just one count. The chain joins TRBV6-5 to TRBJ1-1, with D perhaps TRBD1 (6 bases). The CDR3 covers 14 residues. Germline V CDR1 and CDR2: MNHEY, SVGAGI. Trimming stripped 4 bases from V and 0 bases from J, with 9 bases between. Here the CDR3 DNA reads TGTGCCAGCAGTTTGGACAGAATGAACACTGAAGCTTTCTTT. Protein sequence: CASSLDRMNTEAFF.

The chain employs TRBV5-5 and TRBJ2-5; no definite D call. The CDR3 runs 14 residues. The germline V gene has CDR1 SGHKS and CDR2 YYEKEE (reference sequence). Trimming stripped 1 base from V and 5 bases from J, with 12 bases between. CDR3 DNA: TGTGCCAGCAGCTTGACCCCCCTCGGGGAGACCCAGTACTTC. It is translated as CASSLTPLGETQYF.

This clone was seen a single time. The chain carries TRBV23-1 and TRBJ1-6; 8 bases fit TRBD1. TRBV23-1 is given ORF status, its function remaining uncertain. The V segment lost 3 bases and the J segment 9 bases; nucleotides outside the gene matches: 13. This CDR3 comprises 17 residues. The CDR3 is CASSHLRDRGAGSPLHF. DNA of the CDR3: TGCGCCAGCAGTCATCTACGAGACAGGGGCGCCGGTTCACCCCTCCACTTT.

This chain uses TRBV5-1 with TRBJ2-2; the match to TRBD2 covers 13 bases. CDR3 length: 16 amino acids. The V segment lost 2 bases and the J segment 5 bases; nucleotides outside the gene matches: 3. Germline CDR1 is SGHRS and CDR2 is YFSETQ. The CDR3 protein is CASSLGLAGVTGELFF. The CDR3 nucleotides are TGCGCCAGCAGCTTAGGACTAGCGGGGGTTACCGGGGAGCTGTTTTTT.

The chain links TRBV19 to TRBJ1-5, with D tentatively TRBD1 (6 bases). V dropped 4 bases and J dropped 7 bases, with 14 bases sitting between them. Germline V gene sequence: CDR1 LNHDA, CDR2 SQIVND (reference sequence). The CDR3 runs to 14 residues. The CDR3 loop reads CASSTTGLNQPQHF. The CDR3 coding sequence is TGTGCCAGTAGTACAACAGGGTTAAACCAGCCCCAGCATTTT.

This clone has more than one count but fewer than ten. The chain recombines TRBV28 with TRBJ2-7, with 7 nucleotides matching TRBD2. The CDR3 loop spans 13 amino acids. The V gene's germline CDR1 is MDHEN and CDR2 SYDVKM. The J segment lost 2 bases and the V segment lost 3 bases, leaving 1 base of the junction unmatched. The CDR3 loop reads CASSLGRAYEQYF. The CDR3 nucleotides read TGTGCCAGCAGTTTGGGGAGGGCCTACGAGCAGTACTTC.

DNA for the CDR3: TGTGCCAGCAGCCGCGGACAGGGGGAGACCCAGTACTTC. The encoded protein is CASSRGQGETQYF. V gene TRBV11-3 combines with J gene TRBJ2-5, with 9 bases identical to TRBD1. The CDR3 contains 13 residues. With V trimmed by 5 bases and J by 5 bases, 3 bases remained unmatched. Per the germline V gene, CDR1 is SGHNT and CDR2 is YENEEA.

In DNA, the CDR3 is TGTGCCAGCAGCTGGGGGCTAGCGGGGCGAAGCACCGGGGAGCTGTTTTTT. It codes for CASSWGLAGRSTGELFF. The chain is built from TRBV9 and TRBJ2-2; TRBD2 aligns across 9 bases. The ends lost 4 bases at V and 4 bases at J; junction bases unmatched: 11. Germline V gene lookup returns CDR1 SGDLS and CDR2 YYNGEE. There are 17 residues in the CDR3. Full variable domain (missing parts from reference TRBV9 and TRBJ2-2): DSGVTQTPKHLITATGQRVTLRCSPRSGDLSVYWYQQSLDQGLQFLIQYYNGEERAKGNILERFSAQQFPDLHSELNLSSLELGDSALYFCASSWGLAGRSTGELFFGEGSRLTVL.

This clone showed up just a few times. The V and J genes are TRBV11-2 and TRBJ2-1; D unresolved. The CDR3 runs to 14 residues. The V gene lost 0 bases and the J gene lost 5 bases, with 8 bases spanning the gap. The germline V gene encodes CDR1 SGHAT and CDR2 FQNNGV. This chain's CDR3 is CASSLDLPDNEQFF. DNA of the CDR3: TGTGCCAGCAGCTTAGATCTCCCAGACAATGAGCAGTTCTTC.

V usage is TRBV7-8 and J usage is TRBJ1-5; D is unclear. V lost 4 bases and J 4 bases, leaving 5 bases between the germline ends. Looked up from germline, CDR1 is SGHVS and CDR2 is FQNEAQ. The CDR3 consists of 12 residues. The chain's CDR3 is CASSSLNQPQHF. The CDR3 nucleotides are TGTGCCAGCAGCTCACTGAATCAGCCCCAGCATTTT.

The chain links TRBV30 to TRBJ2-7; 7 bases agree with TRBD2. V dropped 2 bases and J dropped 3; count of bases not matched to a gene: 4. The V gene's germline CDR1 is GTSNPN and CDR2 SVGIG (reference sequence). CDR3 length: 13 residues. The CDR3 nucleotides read TGTGCCTGGAGTATGGGGGAGGGCTACGAGCAGTACTTC. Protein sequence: CAWSMGEGYEQYF. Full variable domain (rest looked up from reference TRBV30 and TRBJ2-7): SQTIHQWPATLVQPVGSPLSLECTVEGTSNPNLYWYRQAAGRGLQLLFYSVGIGQISSEVPQNLSASRPQDRQFILSSKKLLLSDSGFYLCAWSMGEGYEQYFGPGTRLTVT.

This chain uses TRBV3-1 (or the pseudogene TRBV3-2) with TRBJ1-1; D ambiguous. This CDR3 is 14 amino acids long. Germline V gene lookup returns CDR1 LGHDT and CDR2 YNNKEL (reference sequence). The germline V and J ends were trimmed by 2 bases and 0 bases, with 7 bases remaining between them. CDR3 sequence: CASSQFPVNTEAFF. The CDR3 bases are TGTGCCAGCAGCCAATTTCCGGTGAACACTGAAGCTTTCTTT.

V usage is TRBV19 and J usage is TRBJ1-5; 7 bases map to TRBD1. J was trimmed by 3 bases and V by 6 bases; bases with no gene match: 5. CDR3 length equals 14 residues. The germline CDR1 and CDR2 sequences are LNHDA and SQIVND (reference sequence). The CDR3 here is CASRPRGNNQPQHF. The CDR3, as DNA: TGTGCCAGTAGACCCAGGGGGAACAATCAGCCCCAGCATTTT. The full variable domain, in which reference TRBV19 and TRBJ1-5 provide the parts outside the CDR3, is DGGITQSPKYLFRKEGQNVTLSCEQNLNHDAMYWYRQDPGQGLRLIYYSQIVNDFQKGDIAEGYSVSREKKESFPLTVTSAQKNPTAFYLCASRPRGNNQPQHFGDGTRLSIL.

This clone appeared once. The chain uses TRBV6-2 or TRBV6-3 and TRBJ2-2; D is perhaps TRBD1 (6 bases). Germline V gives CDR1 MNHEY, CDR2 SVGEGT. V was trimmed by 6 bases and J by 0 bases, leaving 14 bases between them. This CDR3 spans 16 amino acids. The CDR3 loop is CASSPFGGPNTGELFF. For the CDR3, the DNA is TGTGCCAGCAGCCCTTTTGGGGGCCCGAACACCGGGGAGCTGTTTTTT.

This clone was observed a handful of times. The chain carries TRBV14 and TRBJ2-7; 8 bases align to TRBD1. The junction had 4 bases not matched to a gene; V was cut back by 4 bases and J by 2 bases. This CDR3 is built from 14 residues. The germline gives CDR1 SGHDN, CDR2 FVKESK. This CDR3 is CASSPGGYTYEQYF. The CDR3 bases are TGTGCCAGCAGCCCAGGGGGCTACACCTACGAGCAGTACTTC.

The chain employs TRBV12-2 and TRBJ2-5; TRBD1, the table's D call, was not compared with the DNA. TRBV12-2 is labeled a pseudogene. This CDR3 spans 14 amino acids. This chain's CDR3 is CASRAPGQRETQYF. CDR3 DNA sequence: TGTGCAAGTCGCGCACCGGGACAGAGGGAGACCCAGTACTTC.

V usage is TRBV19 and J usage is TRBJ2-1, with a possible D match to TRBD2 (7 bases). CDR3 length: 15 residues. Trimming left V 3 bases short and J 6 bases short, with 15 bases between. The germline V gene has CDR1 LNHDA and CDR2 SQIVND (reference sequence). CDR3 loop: CASSISQGRVNEQFF. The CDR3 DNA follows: TGTGCCAGTAGTATCTCCCAGGGGAGGGTCAATGAGCAGTTCTTC.

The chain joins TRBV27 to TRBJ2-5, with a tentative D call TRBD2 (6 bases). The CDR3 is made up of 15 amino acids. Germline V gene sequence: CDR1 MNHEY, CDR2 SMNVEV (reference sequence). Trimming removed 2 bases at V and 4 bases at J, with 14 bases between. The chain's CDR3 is CASSLDGGGRETQYF. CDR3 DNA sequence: TGTGCCAGCAGTTTAGATGGGGGAGGTCGAGAGACCCAGTACTTC.

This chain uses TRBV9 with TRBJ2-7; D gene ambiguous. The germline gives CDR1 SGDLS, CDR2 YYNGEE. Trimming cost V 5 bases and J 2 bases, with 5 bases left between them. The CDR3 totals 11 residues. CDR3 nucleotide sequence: TGTGCCAGCAGTAAGCCCTACGAGCAGTACTTC. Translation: CASSKPYEQYF.